The rows below give T cell receptor beta chains drawn from one sample of a study of tumor-infiltrating lymphocytes in localized non-small cell lung cancer. The assay was immunoSEQ multiplex PCR, and TCRdb's table has in-frame clones only and misses some. The table shows tens of thousands of clones, with around 78% occurring only once. Input material: lung tumor tissue. These receptor sequences come from a human donor with non-small cell lung cancer. CDR3s include the opening cysteine and the closing phenylalanine or tryptophan. A D gene is named only where the DNA matches it firmly. Only some rows state a clone size, as once, few, many or a class for expanded clones.

V gene,J gene,clone size,D gene,CDR3 DNA,CDR3 protein
TRBV9,TRBJ1-3,few,-,TGTGCCAGCAGCGTAGACCAAGGGCCGATCTCTGGAAACACCATATATTTT,CASSVDQGPISGNTIYF
TRBV18,TRBJ2-6,-,-,TGTGCCAGCTCACCCTCTGGGGCCAACGTCCTGACTTTC,CASSPSGANVLTF
TRBV30,TRBJ2-5,few,-,TGTGCCTGGAGGGCCCTCCAAGAGACCCAGTACTTC,CAWRALQETQYF
TRBV5-4,TRBJ2-3,once,-,TGTGCCAGCAGCTCGACAGGTGGGGGTAGCACAGATACGCAGTATTTT,CASSSTGGGSTDTQYF
TRBV5-4,TRBJ1-1,-,TRBD1,TGTGCCAGCAGCTCCACAGGGGGCTGGGGGAACACTGAAGCTTTCTTT,CASSSTGGWGNTEAFF
TRBV7-2,TRBJ2-1,-,-,TGTGCCAGCAGCTTAGAGTGGGGTGAGCAGTTCTTC,CASSLEWGEQFF
TRBV9,TRBJ1-3,once,-,TGTGCCAGCAGCGCAAACTCTGGAAACACCATATATTTT,CASSANSGNTIYF
TRBV6-1,TRBJ2-4,-,TRBD2,TGTGCCAGCAGTGAAGCCGGGGGGAGAACGGCCAAAAACATTCAGTACTTC,CASSEAGGRTAKNIQYF
TRBV7-2,TRBJ2-2,-,-,TGTGCCAGCAGCCCCTCTGGGAACACCGGGGAGCTGTTTTTT,CASSPSGNTGELFF
TRBV19,TRBJ2-3,-,TRBD2,TGTGCCAGTAGTACCTTAGCGGGGGACACAGATACGCAGTATTTT,CASSTLAGDTDTQYF
TRBV4-3,TRBJ2-3,-,-,TGCGCCAGCAGCCAAGTAGCCCCTCCAGATACGCAGTATTTT,CASSQVAPPDTQYF
TRBV6-1,TRBJ1-6,-,-,TGTGCCAGCAGTGCAAATTCACCCCTCCACTTT,CASSANSPLHF
TRBV7-8,TRBJ1-1,-,-,TGTGCCAGCAGCTTAAGCGTAGGAGGGAACACTGAAGCTTTCTTT,CASSLSVGGNTEAFF
TRBV6-5,TRBJ1-1,few,-,TGTGCCAGCAATTCAGACAGGCCTCGGGGCACTGAAGCTTTCTTT,CASNSDRPRGTEAFF
TRBV29-1,TRBJ1-1,once,TRBD1,TGCAGCGTTATGAACAGGGGATATAACACTGAAGCTTTCTTT,CSVMNRGYNTEAFF
TRBV6-5,TRBJ1-1,-,-,TGTGCCAGCGGCCGGGCTGCAGGTGAAGCTTTCTTT,CASGRAAGEAFF
TRBV6-6,TRBJ1-2,-,-,TGTGCCAGCCTTAGTGGATATGGCTACACCTTC,CASLSGYGYTF
TRBV5-1,TRBJ2-5,once,-,TGCGCCAGCAGTGTTCGGGGGCAATTAGAGACCCAGTACTTC,CASSVRGQLETQYF
TRBV6-6,TRBJ1-2,-,-,TGTGCCAGCAGTTACGTCGGGGACTATGGCTACACCTTC,CASSYVGDYGYTF
TRBV6-1,TRBJ1-5,-,-,TGTGCCAGCAGTGCTACTTTACAACAGCCCCAGCATTTT,CASSATLQQPQHF
TRBV7-8,TRBJ1-2,-,-,TGTGCCAGCAGCTTGGGACGGAACTATGGCTACACCTTC,CASSLGRNYGYTF
TRBV11-2,TRBJ2-3,few,-,TGTGCCAGCAGCTTCGCGGGGTATAGCACAGATACGCAGTATTTT,CASSFAGYSTDTQYF
TRBV29-1,TRBJ1-1,-,-,TGCAGCGTTAGGACCGGACAACGATTCGCGGCTGAAGCTTTCTTT,CSVRTGQRFAAEAFF
TRBV14,TRBJ1-2,once,-,TGTGCCAGCAGCCACCGATGGGTGTACGATGGCTACACCTTC,CASSHRWVYDGYTF
TRBV7-9,TRBJ2-1,few,-,TGTGCCAGCAGCCCGCCGACAGGCACTGAGCAGTTCTTC,CASSPPTGTEQFF
TRBV5-1,TRBJ2-2,medium-sized,TRBD2,TGCGCCAGCAGTTTATTAGCGGGGGGACTTAACACCGGGGAGCTGTTTTTT,CASSLLAGGLNTGELFF
TRBV7-2,TRBJ1-2,-,-,TGTGCCAGCAGCGCGTCGGGCCCACGCTACGGCTACACCTTC,CASSASGPRYGYTF
TRBV12-5,TRBJ1-5,-,TRBD1,TGTGCTAGTGGGGTCGGGACAGGGGGGGGTCAGCCCCAGCATTTT,CASGVGTGGGQPQHF
TRBV29-1,TRBJ1-3,-,-,TGCAGCGTTAGGGTATACTCTGGAAACACCATATATTTT,CSVRVYSGNTIYF
TRBV7-6,TRBJ1-5,-,-,TGTGCCAGCAGCTTGGGCTACGGCAATCAGCCCCAGCATTTT,CASSLGYGNQPQHF
TRBV4-2,TRBJ2-1,-,-,TGTGCCAGCAGCCAGTTCCGGGGGTCCTACAATGAGCAGTTCTTC,CASSQFRGSYNEQFF
TRBV7-8,TRBJ1-3,-,-,TGTGCCAGCAGCTTAGAATCGAGCTACTTAAGGGCCTCTGGAAACACCATATATTTT,CASSLESSYLRASGNTIYF
TRBV2,TRBJ2-7,few,-,TGTGCCAGCAGGGTGGGGTCCTACGAGCAGTACTTC,CASRVGSYEQYF